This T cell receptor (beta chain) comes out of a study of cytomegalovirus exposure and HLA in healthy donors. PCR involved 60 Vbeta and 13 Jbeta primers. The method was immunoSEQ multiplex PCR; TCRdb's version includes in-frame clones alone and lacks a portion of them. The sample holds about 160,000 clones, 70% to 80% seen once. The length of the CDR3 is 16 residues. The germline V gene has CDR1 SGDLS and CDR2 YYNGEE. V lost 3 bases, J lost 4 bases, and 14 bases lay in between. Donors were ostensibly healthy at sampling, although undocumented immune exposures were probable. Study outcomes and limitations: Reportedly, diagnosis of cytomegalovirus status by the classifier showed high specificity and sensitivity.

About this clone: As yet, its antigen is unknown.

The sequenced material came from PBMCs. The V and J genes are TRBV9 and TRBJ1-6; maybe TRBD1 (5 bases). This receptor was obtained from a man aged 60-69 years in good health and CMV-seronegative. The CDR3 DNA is TGTGCCAGCAGCGGCGGCGGGGACGCATATAATTCACCCCTCCACTTT. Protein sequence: CASSGGGDAYNSPLHF.